The next 25 T cell receptor beta chains were all read from a single sample in a study of T cells after posttransplantation cyclophosphamide. TCRdb keeps only in-frame clones here, not all; method: immunoSEQ multiplex PCR. The sample contains some 46,000 clones, none of them singletons. The sequenced material came from PBMCs. Receptors originate from a man aged 35 to 55 in good health, CMV-negative, and a related stem cell transplant donor.

This clone occurred many times. V gene TRBV4-1 combines with J gene TRBJ2-1; perhaps TRBD2 as D (5 bases). The CDR3 consists of 15 residues. V lost 1 base, J lost 7 bases, and 14 bases lay in between. CDR1 MGHRA and CDR2 YSYEKL come from the germline V gene. CDR3 sequence reads: CASSQVRTGVNEQFF. CDR3 DNA: TGCGCCAGCAGCCAAGTTCGGACTGGGGTGAATGAGCAGTTCTTC.

This clone was picked up many times. The V gene is TRBV27, the J gene TRBJ1-4; D remains ambiguous. The germline CDR1 and CDR2 sequences are MNHEY and SMNVEV (reference sequence). V was pared by 3 bases and J by 7 bases, with 6 bases between. The CDR3 loop spans 12 amino acids. The CDR3 coding sequence is TGTGCCAGCAGTTTGACTGGTGAAAAACTGTTTTTT. It codes for CASSLTGEKLFF.

This clone was recorded at least ten times. The gene calls are TRBV15 and TRBJ2-7, with a weak D call TRBD2 (5 bases). V shed 0 bases and J shed 5 bases, with 11 bases lying between them. Germline CDR1 is LNHNV and CDR2 is YYDKDF (reference sequence). The length of the CDR3 is 14 residues. The CDR3 sequence is CATSRDPRGNEQYV. DNA for the CDR3: TGTGCCACCAGCAGAGACCCACGGGGTAACGAGCAGTACGTC.

Ten or more counts support this clone. The rearrangement uses TRBV4-2 and TRBJ2-2; 8 bases align to TRBD2. J gave up 7 bases and V 3 bases, and 10 bases lay outside the gene matches. Germline CDR1 LGHNA, CDR2 YNFKEQ. This CDR3 has 16 residues. Here the CDR3 DNA reads TGTGCCAGCAGCCAGAGCGGGGGTGGCCTTAGCGGGGAGCTGTTTTTT. Protein sequence: CASSQSGGGLSGELFF.

This clone showed up many times. V and J are TRBV7-2 and TRBJ2-1, with D possibly TRBD1 on 6 matching bases. CDR1 is SGHTA, CDR2 FQGNSA, per germline. This CDR3 has 15 amino acids. V gave up 2 bases and J gave up 4 bases, with 12 bases separating them. The CDR3 sequence is CASSLQGSFYNEQFF. CDR3 nucleotides: TGTGCCAGCAGCTTACAGGGGAGTTTTTACAATGAGCAGTTCTTC.

This clone was seen at least ten times. The V call is TRBV7-9, the J call TRBJ1-2; D not resolved. In germline, CDR1 is SEHNR, CDR2 FQNEAQ (reference sequence). This CDR3 spans 12 amino acids. Trimming took off 1 base at V and 8 bases at J, with 8 bases between the two ends. CDR3 coding DNA: TGTGCCAGCAGCTTAGATGTGGGCGGCTACACCTTC. Its protein is CASSLDVGGYTF.

This clone was recorded a few times. The chain uses TRBV7-9 and TRBJ2-5, with 9 bases aligning to TRBD1. The closer fit of TRBJ2-7 to the DNA end suggests the J call may be wrong. The CDR3 length is 14 residues. Per the germline V gene, CDR1 is SEHNR and CDR2 is FQNEAQ (reference sequence). CDR3 in DNA: TGTGCCAGCAGTCCCGGGACAGGGATATACGAGCAGTACTTC. Translating it yields CASSPGTGIYEQYF.

This clone was counted many times. This chain links TRBV2 with TRBJ2-7; the D gene is possibly TRBD1 (5 bases). Trimming left V 11 bases short and J 4 bases short, with 15 bases between. Germline loops: CDR1 SNHLY, CDR2 FYNNEI. The CDR3 has 12 amino acids. The CDR3 DNA reads TGTGCCGGCGGCGGAGACAGTTACGAGCAGTACGTC. Translated, it gives CAGGGDSYEQYV.

Ten or more counts support this clone. V and J are TRBV7-2 and TRBJ2-2; 12 positions match TRBD2. The CDR3 spans 18 residues. With V trimmed by 1 base and J by 6 bases, 9 bases remained unmatched. Germline V gene data show CDR1 as SGHTA and CDR2 as FQGNSA. The CDR3 here is CASSLEVLAGGVAGELFF. The CDR3 coding sequence is TGTGCCAGCAGCTTAGAGGTACTAGCGGGAGGCGTCGCCGGGGAGCTGTTTTTT.

The rearrangement joins TRBV25-1 to TRBJ1-6; 7 bases line up with TRBD1. The CDR3 has 14 amino acids. V shed 5 bases, J shed 9 bases, and the junction held 7 bases outside the gene matches. Germline V gene lookup returns CDR1 MGHDK and CDR2 SYGVNS. The CDR3 loop is CASSPRDSGSPLHF. The CDR3, as DNA: TGTGCCAGCAGTCCGCGGGACAGCGGTTCACCCCTCCACTTT. The full variable domain, with the rest looked up from reference TRBV25-1 and TRBJ1-6, is EADIYQTPRYLVIGTGKKITLECSQTMGHDKMYWYQQDPGMELHLIHYSYGVNSTEKGDLSSESTVSRIRTEHFPLTLESARPSHTSQYLCASSPRDSGSPLHFGNGTRLTVT.

This clone occurred many times. The V and J genes are TRBV5-5 and TRBJ2-6, with TRBD2 matching 10 bases. CDR1 and CDR2 from the germline V gene are SGHKS and YYEKEE (reference sequence). There are 19 residues in the CDR3. With V trimmed by 7 bases and J by 4 bases, 17 bases remained unmatched. CDR3 sequence (DNA): TGTGCCAGCCTGCCGAGGACTAGCGGAGGAATGGGAGGGGCCAACGTCCTGACTTTC. Translating gives CASLPRTSGGMGGANVLTF. The complete variable domain, with remaining parts taken from reference TRBV5-5 and TRBJ2-6, reads DAGVTQSPTHLIKTRGQQVTLRCSPISGHKSVSWYQQVLGQGPQFIFQYYEKEERGRGNFPDRFSARQFPNYSSELNVNALLLGDSALYLCASLPRTSGGMGGANVLTFGAGSRLTVL.

This clone has ten or more counts. V is TRBV2 and J is TRBJ2-2, with 7 bases matching TRBD1. CDR3 length: 15 amino acids. The trim removed 4 bases at V and 3 bases at J, leaving 5 bases unmatched. Germline V CDR1 and CDR2: SNHLY, FYNNEI. In DNA form, the CDR3 reads TGTGCCAGCAGTGGCCGACAGGGCTACACCGGGGAGCTGTTTTTT. Its protein is CASSGRQGYTGELFF.

This clone has at least ten counts. This rearrangement joins TRBV7-2 to TRBJ1-1, with D unresolved. Deletions cut 1 base from V and 4 bases from J, with 10 bases between. The CDR3 runs 14 residues. CDR1 and CDR2 from the germline V gene are SGHTA and FQGNSA. For the CDR3, the DNA is TGTGCCAGCAGCTTAGGAGGCGCAAGCACTGAAGCTTTCTTT. It is translated as CASSLGGASTEAFF.

This chain uses TRBV6-1 with TRBJ2-5, with D possibly being TRBD2 (5 bases). The CDR3 runs 13 residues. V shed 8 bases and J shed 5 bases, with 15 bases lying between them. CDR1 and CDR2 (germline): MNHNS, SASEGT. CDR3 nucleotide sequence: TGTGCCAGCGGGTCCAGTGGGGAGGAGACCCAGTACTTC. It encodes CASGSSGEETQYF.

V is TRBV2 and J is TRBJ1-5; TRBD1 agrees at 10 bases. V was clipped by 6 bases and J by 7 bases; unmatched bases: 6. CDR1 is SNHLY and CDR2 is FYNNEI in the germline V gene. This CDR3 comprises 14 residues. The CDR3 loop reads CASSPDRGRQPQHF. CDR3 in DNA: TGTGCCAGCAGCCCCGACAGGGGGCGACAGCCCCAGCATTTT.

This clone was recorded many times. J is TRBJ2-3 and V is TRBV10-3; 10 nucleotides align to TRBD2. V was pared by 3 bases and J by 7 bases, with 7 bases of the junction left unmatched. The CDR3 extends over 15 amino acids. Germline values: CDR1 ENHRY, CDR2 SYGVKD. The CDR3 nucleotides read TGTGCCATCAGTGACCAGGCTAGCGGGAGAAATACGCAGTATTTT. As protein: CAISDQASGRNTQYF.

This clone has ten or more counts. The V and J genes are TRBV7-9 and TRBJ1-2; 9 nucleotides match TRBD1. Germline V CDR1 and CDR2: SEHNR, FQNEAQ (reference sequence). The CDR3 spans 16 residues. Trimming removed 4 bases from V and 0 bases from J; junction bases left unmatched: 6. CDR3 loop: CASSWDREPANYGYTF. The DNA of the CDR3 is TGTGCCAGCAGCTGGGACAGGGAACCCGCTAACTATGGCTACACCTTC.

This clone was counted many times. The chain carries TRBV19 and TRBJ2-2, with TRBD1 as a possible D gene (5 bases). This CDR3 has 15 amino acids. Trimming took off 6 bases at V and 1 base at J, with 12 bases between the two ends. Germline-derived CDR1 and CDR2 are LNHDA and SQIVND (reference sequence). Written as DNA, the CDR3 is TGTGCCAGTAGGGCCAGGGCCAAGAACACCGGGGAGCTGTTTTTT. Protein product: CASRARAKNTGELFF.

This clone was observed a handful of times. The chain joins TRBV5-1 to TRBJ2-5; TRBD1 aligns across 10 bases. The assigned J gene may be wrong: the sequence end matches TRBJ2-7 better. The germline CDR1 and CDR2 sequences are SGHRS and YFSETQ. CDR3 length equals 13 residues. The CDR3 DNA reads as TGCGCCAGCAGCTGGACAGGGGGCTACGAGCAGTACTTC. Its protein product is CASSWTGGYEQYF.

At least ten counts were recorded for this clone. The rearrangement links TRBV9 to TRBJ2-7; a possible D gene is TRBD2 (5 bases). The CDR3 is 14 residues long. Per germline, CDR1 SGDLS and CDR2 YYNGEE. V dropped 0 bases and J dropped 4 bases, with 11 bases sitting between them. CDR3 in DNA: TGTGCCAGCAGCGTAGGCGGGCTTGGATACGAGCAGTACTTC. Translating gives CASSVGGLGYEQYF.

This clone was observed at least ten times. The chain uses TRBV27 and TRBJ1-5, with a possible D match to TRBD1 (5 bases). The germline V gene encodes CDR1 MNHEY and CDR2 SMNVEV (reference sequence). The CDR3 length is 14 residues. V shed 5 bases and J shed 6 bases, with 14 bases lying between them. The CDR3 DNA reads TGTGCCAGCAGTACCAACCAGGGCGGTCAGCCCCAGCATTTT. It translates to CASSTNQGGQPQHF.

Many counts were recorded for this clone. The chain joins TRBV7-2 to TRBJ2-5; D is perhaps TRBD2 (5 bases). Germline V gives CDR1 SGHTA, CDR2 FQGNSA. The CDR3 has 15 amino acids. V lost 5 bases and J 5 bases, leaving 18 bases between the germline ends. CDR3 nucleotides: TGTGCCAGCAGCGACCGGATGAGGGCCGGGGAGACCCAGTACTTC. Protein sequence: CASSDRMRAGETQYF.

This clone was counted ten times or more. The CDR3 region is CASSQEAANTEAFF. CDR3 sequence (DNA): TGCGCCAGCAGCCAAGAAGCGGCGAACACTGAAGCTTTCTTT. The chain has TRBV4-3 and TRBJ1-1, with D unresolved. The V end was cut by 0 bases, the J end by 1 base, with 6 bases between. Germline V lookup: CDR1 LGHNA, CDR2 YSLEER. There are 14 residues in the CDR3.

This clone came up many times. The chain links TRBV28 to TRBJ2-7; the match to TRBD1 covers 8 bases. CDR3 size: 15 residues. V was pared by 6 bases and J by 4 bases, with 11 bases of the junction left unmatched. CDR1 and CDR2 from the germline V gene are MDHEN and SYDVKM. CDR3 amino acids: CASRGRQGTRYEQYV. CDR3 DNA sequence: TGTGCCAGCAGGGGCCGACAGGGGACGAGGTACGAGCAGTACGTC.

This clone occurred many times. The rearrangement joins TRBV19 to TRBJ1-5; TRBD1 aligns across 8 bases. The J segment lost 3 bases and the V segment lost 4 bases, leaving 14 bases of the junction unmatched. The CDR3 totals 18 residues. Germline V CDR1 and CDR2: LNHDA, SQIVND (reference sequence). The CDR3 DNA reads TGTGCCAGTAGTACCAGGAACTCCCCGGGACAGGCCAATCAGCCCCAGCATTTT. Translation: CASSTRNSPGQANQPQHF.